Sequencing of this T cell receptor beta chain was carried out in a study of CD8+CD57+ T cells in acquired aplastic anemia. Study-level background: Sorted cells (CD4+ and CD8+) yielded DNA amounts that averaged approximately 3.2 ug.

The study, taken as a whole, reports: In common between the patients and the controls were more than 25 CD8+ CDR3 sequences.

Those patients picked for sequencing had displayed CD8+CD57+ cell expansion on flow cytometry. When blood sampling took place, the patients had received no therapy. Investigators profiled TCR beta VDJ and CDR3 from genomic DNA template. TCRdb reprocessed the reads with MiXCR, giving one entry per CDR3 protein. The table lists fewer than 250,000 distinct CDR3 sequences, around 45% of them singletons. Germline lookup yields CDR1 LNHDA and CDR2 SQIVND (reference sequence). This CDR3 contains 17 residues. With respect to this clonotype: Its antigen remains unidentified. One end of the junction does not line up with germline, which may come from a read error.

Sequenced material: sorted CD4+, CD8+, or CD8+CD57+ T cells (not recorded which) from PBMCs. The receptor's source is a human donor with aplastic anemia. The J gene is TRBJ1-5, the V gene TRBV19; maybe TRBD1 (5 bases). The CDR3 coding sequence is TGTGCCAGTAGTAAACCCCCGGGGCAGCTTAGCAGTCAGCCCCAGCATTTT. Protein product: CASSKPPGQLSSQPQHF.